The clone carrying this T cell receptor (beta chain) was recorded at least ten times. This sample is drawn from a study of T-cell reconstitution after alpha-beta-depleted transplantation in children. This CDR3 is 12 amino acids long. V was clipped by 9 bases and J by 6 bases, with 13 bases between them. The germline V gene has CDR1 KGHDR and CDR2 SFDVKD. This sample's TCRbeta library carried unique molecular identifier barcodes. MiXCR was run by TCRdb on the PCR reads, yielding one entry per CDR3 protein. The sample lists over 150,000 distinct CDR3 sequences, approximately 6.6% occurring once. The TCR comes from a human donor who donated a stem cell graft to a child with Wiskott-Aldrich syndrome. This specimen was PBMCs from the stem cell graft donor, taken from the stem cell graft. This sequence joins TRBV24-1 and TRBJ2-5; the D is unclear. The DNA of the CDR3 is TGTGCCACCTCGACGGACCTCAAGACCCAGTACTTC. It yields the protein CATSTDLKTQYF.